This T cell receptor (beta chain) originates from a study of blood T cell repertoires in COVID-19. Background on the study: Sites across the United States, Italy and Spain contributed samples from acute and convalescent COVID-19. Sources were T cells, B-cell-depleted T cells, or PBMCs; the material itself was cDNA or gDNA.

In the source study's methods: Estimation of nucleated cell counts was performed using reference gene primer amplification. Produced via immunoSEQ multiplex PCR; TCRdb's table is partial and in-frame only. From that table come the V and J calls and clone size; the DNA was used to work out D and trimming. The sample lists 35,000 to 55,000 clones, roughly 89% occurring once. Germline assignment: CDR1 SSHAT and CDR2 FNYEAQ (reference sequence). CDR3 size: 15 residues. This clone is a singleton in its sample. At one of its ends the junction is not consistent with the germline gene, which may arise from a read error.

This chain uses TRBV7-7 with TRBJ2-1, with a tentative D call TRBD2 (5 bases). Sequenced: peripheral blood. This receptor was taken from a man aged 60 to 75 with active COVID-19. DNA for the CDR3: TGTGCTAGCAGCTTAGCGTCGGCCGGGAACAATGAGCAGTTCTTC. Translating it yields CASSLASAGNNEQFF.